The 25 T cell receptor beta chains below all came from one sample that was sequenced in a study of cytomegalovirus exposure and HLA in healthy donors. The study ran its PCR with 60 Vbeta and 13 Jbeta primers. TCRdb's copy holds only in-frame clones and misses some; the assay was immunoSEQ multiplex PCR. The sample lists about 110,000 clones, roughly 69% occurring once. Sequenced: PBMCs. These receptors came from an older woman in good health and CMV-seropositive.

This chain links TRBV30 with TRBJ2-3; 8 positions agree with TRBD1. The CDR3 runs 13 residues. CDR1 and CDR2 (germline): GTSNPN, SVGIG (reference sequence). V lost 3 bases, J lost 5 bases, and 4 bases stayed unmatched. The CDR3 here is CAWRDRARDTQYF. As DNA, the CDR3 is TGTGCCTGGAGGGACAGGGCAAGAGATACGCAGTATTTT.

The chain uses TRBV19 and TRBJ1-4; D might be TRBD1 (6 bases). Germline CDR1 and CDR2: LNHDA and SQIVND (reference sequence). This CDR3 comprises 14 residues. The V end lost 6 bases, the J end lost 8 bases, and 16 bases lay between the germline ends. Here the CDR3 DNA reads TGTGCCAGTAGAATACAGGGATACGGCGAAAAACTGTTTTTT. Translating it yields CASRIQGYGEKLFF.

CDR3 region: CASSAGGTLGETQYF. In DNA form, the CDR3 reads TGTGCCAGCAGCGCGGGCGGGACCCTAGGAGAGACCCAGTACTTC. This sequence joins TRBV5-4 and TRBJ2-5, with D possibly TRBD2 on 6 matching bases. The germline gives CDR1 SGHNT, CDR2 YYREEE (reference sequence). This CDR3 has 15 amino acids. The V end was cut by 4 bases, the J end by 4 bases, with 17 bases between.

V gene TRBV5-6 combines with J gene TRBJ1-2, with a possible D match to TRBD1 (6 bases). Germline CDR1 and CDR2: SGHDT and YYEEEE. Trimming took 4 bases from V and 2 from J, leaving 9 bases between them. The CDR3 is 13 residues long. The CDR3 reads CASSPGHNYGYTF. For the CDR3, the DNA is TGTGCCAGCAGCCCGGGACACAACTATGGCTACACCTTC.

This rearrangement joins TRBV18 to TRBJ2-5; D not certain. Germline CDR1 is KGHSH and CDR2 is LQKENI. This CDR3 spans 13 amino acids. The V gene lost 2 bases and the J gene lost 5 bases, with 9 bases spanning the gap. CDR3 nucleotide sequence: TGTGCCAGCTCACCAAACCTTCGGGAGACCCAGTACTTC. It specifies CASSPNLRETQYF.

The chain joins TRBV18 to TRBJ1-5; a possible D gene is TRBD1 (6 bases). The CDR3 runs 13 residues. Looked up from germline, CDR1 is KGHSH and CDR2 is LQKENI. The ends were cut back, 6 bases at V and 9 bases at J, with 15 bases in the middle. The CDR3 DNA follows: TGTGCCAGCTCGCAAGACAGGTTTCGGCCCCAGCATTTT. Its translation is CASSQDRFRPQHF. The entire variable domain, with the rest obtained from reference TRBV18 and TRBJ1-5, is as follows: NAGVMQNPRHLVRRRGQEARLRCSPMKGHSHVYWYRQLPEEGLKFMVYLQKENIIDESGMPKERFSAEFPKEGPSILRIQQVVRGDSAAYFCASSQDRFRPQHFGDGTRLSIL.

V gene TRBV30 combines with J gene TRBJ1-5; TRBD1 agrees at 9 bases. This CDR3 has 17 amino acids. The V gene's germline CDR1 is GTSNPN and CDR2 SVGIG (reference sequence). V lost 0 bases, J lost 1 base, and 7 bases stayed unmatched. The CDR3 is CAWSVGGQGESNQPQHF. CDR3 DNA: TGTGCCTGGAGTGTAGGGGGACAGGGAGAAAGCAATCAGCCCCAGCATTTT.

This chain links TRBV10-2 with TRBJ1-2; D unclear. The CDR3 covers 15 residues. From germline, CDR1 is WSHSY and CDR2 SAAADI. With 2 bases removed from V and 4 bases from J, the gap between germline ends came to 14 bases. As DNA, the CDR3 is TGCGCCAGCAGTGAGGGCAGGCCTCCCATCTATGGCTACACCTTC. Translating gives CASSEGRPPIYGYTF.

The V gene is TRBV6-5, the J gene TRBJ1-3, with TRBD1 matching over 9 bases. The germline V gene has CDR1 MNHEY and CDR2 SVGAGI. The CDR3 is made up of 15 amino acids. With 6 bases clipped from V and 6 bases from J, the junction kept 9 bases outside the gene matches. The CDR3 nucleotides are TGTGCCAGCAGCCATACAGGGGGCGCCGAAAACACCATATATTTT. This gives the protein CASSHTGGAENTIYF.

The CDR3 loop reads CASGLNAGTDTQYF. The DNA of the CDR3 is TGTGCTAGTGGTTTGAATGCGGGCACAGATACGCAGTATTTT. The chain uses TRBV12-5 and TRBJ2-3; D is unresolved. Looked up from germline, CDR1 is LGHNT and CDR2 is FRNRAP. V was shortened by 2 bases and J by 1 base, with 7 bases between the two germline ends. The CDR3 extends over 14 amino acids.

The genes are TRBV29-1 and TRBJ1-2; D may be TRBD1 (6 bases). The CDR3 totals 16 residues. The V end was cut by 0 bases, the J end by 1 base, with 15 bases between. Germline V CDR1 and CDR2: SQVTM, ANQGSEA. CDR3 coding DNA: TGCAGCGTTGAAGAAGCAGGGGCCCTCCTTAACTATGGCTACACCTTC. Amino acid sequence: CSVEEAGALLNYGYTF. The full variable domain, rest sourced from reference TRBV29-1 and TRBJ1-2, is SAVISQKPSRDICQRGTSLTIQCQVDSQVTMMFWYRQQPGQSLTLIATANQGSEATYESGFVIDKFPISRPNLTFSTLTVSNMSPEDSSIYLCSVEEAGALLNYGYTFGSGTRLTVV.

CDR3 nucleotide sequence: TGTGCCAGCAGTGGGGGACAGGGAGGGATCAATCAGCCCCAGCATTTT. Translation gives CASSGGQGGINQPQHF. This chain connects TRBV6-1 to TRBJ1-5; TRBD1 matches at 9 bases. The germline gives CDR1 MNHNS, CDR2 SASEGT. The CDR3 is 16 residues long. The V segment lost 4 bases and the J segment 3 bases; nucleotides outside the gene matches: 7.

The chain combines TRBV19 with TRBJ1-2; TRBD1 agrees at 8 bases. Germline V gene lookup returns CDR1 LNHDA and CDR2 SQIVND (reference sequence). Germline trimming cut 5 bases from V and 6 bases from J; bases unmatched to any gene: 5. The CDR3 consists of 13 residues. CDR3 in DNA: TGTGCCAGTAGTCCCTGGACAGGGAATGGCTACACCTTC. Translating gives CASSPWTGNGYTF. Full variable domain (missing parts from reference TRBV19 and TRBJ1-2): DGGITQSPKYLFRKEGQNVTLSCEQNLNHDAMYWYRQDPGQGLRLIYYSQIVNDFQKGDIAEGYSVSREKKESFPLTVTSAQKNPTAFYLCASSPWTGNGYTFGSGTRLTVV.

The rearrangement joins TRBV27 to TRBJ2-2; D possibly corresponds to TRBD1 (6 bases). Per the germline V gene, CDR1 is MNHEY and CDR2 is SMNVEV (reference sequence). This CDR3 comprises 14 residues. Trimming took off 4 bases at V and 8 bases at J, with 14 bases between the two ends. This chain's CDR3 is CASSSTGRMGELFF. CDR3 in DNA: TGTGCCAGCAGTTCCACAGGGCGGATGGGGGAGCTGTTTTTT.

This chain connects TRBV30 to TRBJ2-5; no firm D call. Trimming took 7 bases from V and 5 from J, leaving 17 bases between them. The CDR3 contains 13 residues. Germline V gene sequence: CDR1 GTSNPN, CDR2 SVGIG (reference sequence). CDR3 protein: CASTPQPGETQYF. The CDR3 region has the DNA TGTGCCTCTACCCCACAGCCTGGGGAGACCCAGTACTTC.

The V gene is TRBV19, the J gene TRBJ1-4; D might be TRBD1 (5 bases). Germline-derived CDR1 and CDR2 are LNHDA and SQIVND (reference sequence). Trimming shortened V by 5 bases and J by 7 bases, and 11 bases separated the two germline ends. The CDR3 runs to 13 residues. Here the CDR3 DNA reads TGTGCCAGTAGTGGGGCCCTGGGTGAAAAACTGTTTTTT. It translates to CASSGALGEKLFF.

The rearrangement joins TRBV6-5 to TRBJ1-2; 8 bases map to TRBD1. The CDR3 is made up of 12 amino acids. CDR1 is MNHEY and CDR2 is SVGAGI in the germline V gene. Trimming cost V 6 bases and J 8 bases; bases outside gene matches: 5. The CDR3 sequence: CASRPQGGGYTF. The CDR3 DNA follows: TGTGCCAGCAGACCACAGGGGGGCGGCTACACCTTC.

V gene TRBV19 combines with J gene TRBJ2-1; D perhaps matches TRBD1 (5 bases). The CDR3 is made up of 13 amino acids. The germline CDR1 and CDR2 sequences are LNHDA and SQIVND (reference sequence). V gave up 5 bases and J gave up 4 bases, with 9 bases separating them. CDR3 in DNA: TGTGCCAGTAGTTTCTCAGGGTACAATGAGCAGTTCTTC. This sequence encodes CASSFSGYNEQFF.

The rearrangement joins TRBV29-1 to TRBJ1-4; D is undetermined. V shed 6 bases and J shed 7 bases, with 12 bases lying between them. This CDR3 has 12 residues. Germline values: CDR1 SQVTM, CDR2 ANQGSEA. For the CDR3, the DNA is TGCAGCGTCCGGGGTGCCGGTGAAAAACTGTTTTTT. Protein product: CSVRGAGEKLFF.

This chain uses TRBV7-6 with TRBJ1-3, with unresolved D. The CDR3 contains 14 residues. Trimming removed 4 bases from V and 3 bases from J, with 10 bases in between. CDR1 and CDR2 from the germline V gene are SGHVS and FNYEAQ. The CDR3 protein is CASSYSGGGNTIYF. The DNA for the CDR3 is TGTGCCAGCAGCTACAGCGGCGGTGGAAACACCATATATTTT.

The rearrangement links TRBV10-3 to TRBJ2-5; possibly TRBD1 for D (5 bases). V lost 2 bases and J 3 bases, leaving 16 bases between the germline ends. From germline, CDR1 is ENHRY and CDR2 SYGVKD. The CDR3 runs to 16 residues. The CDR3 spells CAISENRLGGEETQYF. CDR3 nucleotides: TGTGCCATCAGTGAGAACAGGTTGGGTGGTGAAGAGACCCAGTACTTC.

This chain connects TRBV6-5 to TRBJ1-2, with 9 nucleotides matching TRBD1. Trimming at V came to 6 bases and at J to 7 bases, leaving 6 bases not matched to a gene. CDR1 and CDR2 (germline): MNHEY, SVGAGI. The CDR3 loop spans 13 amino acids. The CDR3 DNA follows: TGTGCCAGCAGCCCGGGACAGGGACTTGGCTACACCTTC. Translating it yields CASSPGQGLGYTF.

This rearrangement joins TRBV18 to TRBJ1-2; 12 nucleotides align to TRBD1. The germline V gene has CDR1 KGHSH and CDR2 LQKENI. After removal of 5 bases from V and 7 bases from J, the junction contained 8 bases not matched to a gene. This CDR3 has 15 amino acids. CDR3 protein: CASSTTGTGGFGYTF. CDR3 sequence (DNA): TGTGCCAGCTCAACGACCGGGACAGGGGGCTTTGGCTACACCTTC.

J is TRBJ2-1 and V is TRBV6-1; 14 nucleotides match TRBD2. The CDR3 runs to 15 residues. Trimming took 7 bases from V and 7 from J; bases not matched to a gene: 6. Germline V gene sequence: CDR1 MNHNS, CDR2 SASEGT. The CDR3 spells CASIIGTSGGNEQFF. As DNA, the CDR3 is TGTGCCAGCATTATAGGGACTAGCGGGGGTAATGAGCAGTTCTTC.

The chain recombines TRBV18 with TRBJ1-6, with 9 bases fitting TRBD1. The CDR3 covers 15 residues. Trimming cost V 1 base and J 5 bases; bases outside gene matches: 0. CDR1 and CDR2 (germline): KGHSH, LQKENI. CDR3: CASSPRQGDNSPLHF. As DNA, the CDR3 is TGTGCCAGCTCACCACGACAGGGGGATAATTCACCCCTCCACTTT.